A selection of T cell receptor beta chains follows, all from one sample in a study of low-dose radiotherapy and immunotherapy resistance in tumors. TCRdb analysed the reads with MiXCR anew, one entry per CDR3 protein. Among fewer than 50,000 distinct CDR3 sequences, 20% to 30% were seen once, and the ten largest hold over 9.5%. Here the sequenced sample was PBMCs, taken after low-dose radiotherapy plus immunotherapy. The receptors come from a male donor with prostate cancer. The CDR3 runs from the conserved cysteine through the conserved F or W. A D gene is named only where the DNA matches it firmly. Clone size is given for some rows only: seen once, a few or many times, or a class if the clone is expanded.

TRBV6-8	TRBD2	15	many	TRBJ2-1	CASSYTSVSYNEQFF	TGTGCCAGCAGTTACACTAGCGTGTCCTACAATGAGCAGTTCTTC
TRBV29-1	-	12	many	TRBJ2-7	CSVETTSYEQYF	TGCAGCGTTGAAACTACCTCCTACGAGCAGTACTTC
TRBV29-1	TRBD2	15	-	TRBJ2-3	CSVAGTSAVTDTQYF	TGCAGCGTTGCCGGGACTAGCGCTGTGACAGATACGCAGTATTTT
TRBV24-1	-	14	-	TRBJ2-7	CATSDPGSSYEQYF	TGTGCCACCAGTGATCCCGGGAGCTCCTACGAGCAGTACTTC
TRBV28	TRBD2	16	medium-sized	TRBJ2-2	CASSPGLAGELGELFF	TGTGCCAGCAGTCCAGGACTAGCGGGTGAATTAGGGGAGCTGTTTTTT
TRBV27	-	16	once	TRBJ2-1	CASTETRQGGYNEQFF	TGTGCCAGCACCGAAACTCGACAGGGAGGTTACAATGAGCAGTTCTTC
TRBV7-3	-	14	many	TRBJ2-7	CASSLQPLGYEQYF	TGTGCCAGCAGCTTACAGCCCCTTGGGTACGAGCAGTACTTC
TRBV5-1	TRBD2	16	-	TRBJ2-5	CASSRGSGGPEETQYF	TGCGCCAGCAGCCGGGGGAGCGGGGGGCCCGAAGAGACCCAGTACTTC
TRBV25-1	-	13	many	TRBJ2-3	CASSDPGRDTQYF	TGTGCCAGCAGTGATCCGGGCCGAGATACGCAGTATTTT
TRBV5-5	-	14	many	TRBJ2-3	CASSADWGPDTQYF	TGTGCCAGCAGCGCAGACTGGGGCCCGGATACGCAGTATTTT
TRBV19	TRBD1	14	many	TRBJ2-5	CASRKTGPGETQYF	TGTGCCAGTAGGAAGACAGGGCCGGGAGAGACCCAGTACTTC
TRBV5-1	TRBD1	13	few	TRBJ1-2	CASRSGTGNGYTF	TGCGCCAGCAGATCCGGGACAGGAAATGGCTACACCTTC
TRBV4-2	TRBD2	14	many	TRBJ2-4	CASSQDLRGGGLYF	TGTGCCAGCAGCCAAGATCTTCGGGGGGGAGGTCTGTACTTC
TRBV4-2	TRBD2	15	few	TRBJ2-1	CASSRLSGGADEQFF	TGTGCCAGCAGCCGACTTAGCGGGGGGGCTGATGAGCAGTTCTTC